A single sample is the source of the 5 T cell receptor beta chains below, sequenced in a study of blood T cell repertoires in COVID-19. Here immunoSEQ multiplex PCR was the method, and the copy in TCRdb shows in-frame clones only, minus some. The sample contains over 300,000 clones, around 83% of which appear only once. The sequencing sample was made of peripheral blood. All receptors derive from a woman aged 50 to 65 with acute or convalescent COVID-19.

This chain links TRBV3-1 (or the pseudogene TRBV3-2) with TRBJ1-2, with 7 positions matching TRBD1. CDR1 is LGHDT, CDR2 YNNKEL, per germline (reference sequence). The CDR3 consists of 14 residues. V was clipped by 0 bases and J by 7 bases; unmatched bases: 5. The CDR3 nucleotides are TGTGCCAGCAGCCAAGAAAGGGGGCTGGGTGGCTACACCTTC. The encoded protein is CASSQERGLGGYTF.

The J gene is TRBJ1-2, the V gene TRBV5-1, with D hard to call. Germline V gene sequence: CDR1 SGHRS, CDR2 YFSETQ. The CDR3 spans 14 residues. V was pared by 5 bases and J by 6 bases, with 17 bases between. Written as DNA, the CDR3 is TGCGCCAGCAGGGGCGGGATAGGAAATGATGGCTACACCTTC. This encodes CASRGGIGNDGYTF.

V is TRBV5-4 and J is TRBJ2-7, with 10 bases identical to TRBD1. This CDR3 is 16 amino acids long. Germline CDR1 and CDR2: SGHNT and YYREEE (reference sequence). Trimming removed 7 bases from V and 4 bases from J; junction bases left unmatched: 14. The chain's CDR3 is CASWGDAGTGEYEQYV. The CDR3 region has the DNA TGTGCCAGCTGGGGGGACGCCGGGACAGGGGAATACGAGCAGTACGTC.

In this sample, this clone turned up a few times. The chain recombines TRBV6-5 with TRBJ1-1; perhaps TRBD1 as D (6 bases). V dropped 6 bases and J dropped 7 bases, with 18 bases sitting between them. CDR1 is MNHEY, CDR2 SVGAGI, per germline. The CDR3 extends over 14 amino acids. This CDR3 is CASSTPGAGGEAFF. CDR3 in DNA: TGTGCCAGCAGCACCCCAGGGGCAGGTGGTGAAGCTTTCTTT.

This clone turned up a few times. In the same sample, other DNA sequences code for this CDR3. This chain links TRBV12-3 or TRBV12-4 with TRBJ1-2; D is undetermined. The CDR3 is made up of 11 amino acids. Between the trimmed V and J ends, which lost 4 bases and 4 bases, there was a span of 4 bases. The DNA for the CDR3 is TGTGCCAGCAGTTCACTCTATGGCTACACCTTC. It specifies CASSSLYGYTF.